This TCR beta chain was obtained from a study of identical twins. Note on this clonotype: Its antigen is unknown.

Trimming cost V 0 bases and J 0 bases, with 11 bases left between them. Looked up from germline, CDR1 is SGDLS and CDR2 is YYNGEE. The CDR3 has 16 residues. TCRdb reprocessed the 5' RACE reads with MiXCR, giving one entry per CDR3 protein. Here the sample spans approximately 500,000 distinct CDR3 sequences, about 15% being singletons. General study points: Out-of-frame TCR alpha sharing in monozygotic twins exceeded recombination model predictions. Weaker excess sharing between twins was seen in beta out-of-frame sequences.

These same data were also listed under a study on yellow fever vaccine responses in identical twins.

The sequence came from a woman aged 18-29 years in good health. The rearrangement links TRBV9 to TRBJ2-3; the D is unclear. The sequencing sample was made of CD4+ T cells sorted from blood. The CDR3 reads CASSVEVTSSTDTQYF. The CDR3 DNA reads TGTGCCAGCAGCGTAGAAGTCACGTCCAGCACAGATACGCAGTATTTT.